This T cell receptor (beta chain) appears in the sequencing data of a study of early T cells in non-severe SARS-CoV-2 infection. This clonotype showed up just a few times. One entry per CDR3 protein, called by TCRdb with MiXCR from the 5' RACE reads. Of fewer than 65,000 distinct CDR3 sequences listed, roughly 8.2% are singletons. CDR3 length: 16 amino acids. Germline assignment: CDR1 SQVTM and CDR2 ANQGSEA. V was clipped by 4 bases and J by 0 bases, with 16 bases between them. The chain has TRBV29-1 and TRBJ2-1; D is tentatively TRBD1 or TRBD2 (5 bases each). This material consisted of whole blood, taken at baseline. The sequence was collected from an adult who was a healthcare worker with PCR-confirmed SARS-CoV-2 infection or an uninfected control (not recorded which). CDR3 sequence (DNA): TGCAGCGTTGTGGGGGAAGCGGATAGCTCCTACAATGAGCAGTTCTTC. The encoded protein is CSVVGEADSSYNEQFF.